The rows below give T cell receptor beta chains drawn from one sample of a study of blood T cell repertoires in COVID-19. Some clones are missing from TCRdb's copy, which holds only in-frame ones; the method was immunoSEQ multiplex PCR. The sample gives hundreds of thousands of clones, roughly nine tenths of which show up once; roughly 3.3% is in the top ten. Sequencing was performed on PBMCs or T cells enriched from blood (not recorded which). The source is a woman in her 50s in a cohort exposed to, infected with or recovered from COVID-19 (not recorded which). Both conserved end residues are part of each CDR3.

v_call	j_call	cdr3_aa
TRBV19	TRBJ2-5	CASSTGQGAETQYF
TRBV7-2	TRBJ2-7	CASSLRPGIGPSYEQYF
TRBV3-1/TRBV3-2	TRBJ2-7	CASSQVLAGAQPQYF
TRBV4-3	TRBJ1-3	CASSPRTGIVGNTIYF
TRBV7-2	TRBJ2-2	CASSLLTGAGGELFF
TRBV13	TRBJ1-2	CASSKTSGTYGYTF
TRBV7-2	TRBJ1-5	CASSLGVSNQPQHF
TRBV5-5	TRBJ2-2	CASSSTGATRAWGELFF
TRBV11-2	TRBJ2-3	CASSSRDRGTDTQYF
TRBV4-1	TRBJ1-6	CASSQVSEGYNSPLHF
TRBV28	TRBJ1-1	CASPPGFVNTEAFF
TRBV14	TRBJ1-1	CASSQVGSRTEAFF
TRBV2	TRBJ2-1	CASSGEHLTNNEQFF
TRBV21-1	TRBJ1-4	CASSKARILNEKLFF
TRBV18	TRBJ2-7	CASSPSGGVYEQYF
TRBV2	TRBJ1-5	CASSEMAGGHQPQHF
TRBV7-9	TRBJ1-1	CASSLVPTGMNTEAFF
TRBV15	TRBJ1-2	CATSRDLTGREGYTF
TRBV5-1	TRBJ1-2	CASRTQQGKDYGYTF
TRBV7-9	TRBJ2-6	CASSQTGGAWGANVLTF
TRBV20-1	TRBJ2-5	CSASKGALEETQYF
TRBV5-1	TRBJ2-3	CASSGRADTQYF
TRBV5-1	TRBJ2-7	CASKTTTGEEQYF
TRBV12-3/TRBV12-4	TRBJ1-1	CASSPTAGLEAFF
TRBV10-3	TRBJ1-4	CAISEGQGDEKLFF
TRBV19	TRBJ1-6	CASSSARANSPLHF
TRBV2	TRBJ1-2	CASRKDSYGYTF
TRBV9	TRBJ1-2	CASTLEEGGGYTF
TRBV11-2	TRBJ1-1	CASSRQANTEAFF
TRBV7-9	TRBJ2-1	CASSLTWRAHEQFF
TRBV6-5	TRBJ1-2	CASSEGQGRNGYTF
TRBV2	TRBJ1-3	CASSGRTGRGGNTIYF
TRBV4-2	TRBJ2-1	CASSLAGSGVNNEQFF
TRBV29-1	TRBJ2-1	CSVDPGDSYNEQFF
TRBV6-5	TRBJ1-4	CASSLGTGGDEKLFF
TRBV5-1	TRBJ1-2	CASREESVYGYTF
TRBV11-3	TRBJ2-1	CASSLLSGTDEQFF
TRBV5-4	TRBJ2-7	CASSRTGGSEQYF
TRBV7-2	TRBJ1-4	CASSRATGGTNEKLFF
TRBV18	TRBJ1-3	CASSELPSGNTIYF
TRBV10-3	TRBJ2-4	CAGRRGAGDIQYF
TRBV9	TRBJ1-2	CASSVAGQGLRYGYTF
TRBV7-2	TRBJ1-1	CASSTDRDRGFEAFF
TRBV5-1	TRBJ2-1	CASSLSGGRDEQFF
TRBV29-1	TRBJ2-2	CSVTNSGGATGELFF
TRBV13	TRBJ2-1	CASSPPRGGLGEQFF